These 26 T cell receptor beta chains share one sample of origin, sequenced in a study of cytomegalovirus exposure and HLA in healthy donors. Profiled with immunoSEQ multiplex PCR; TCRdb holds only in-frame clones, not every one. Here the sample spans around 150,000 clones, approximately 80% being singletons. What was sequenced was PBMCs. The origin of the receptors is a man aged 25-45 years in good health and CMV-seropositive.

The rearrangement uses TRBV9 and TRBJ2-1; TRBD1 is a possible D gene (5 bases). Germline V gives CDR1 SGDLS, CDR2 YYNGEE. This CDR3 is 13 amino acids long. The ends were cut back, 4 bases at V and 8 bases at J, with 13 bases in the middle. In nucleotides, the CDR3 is TGTGCCAGCAGCCCTGGGGCAGGCCATGAGCAGTTCTTC. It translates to CASSPGAGHEQFF.

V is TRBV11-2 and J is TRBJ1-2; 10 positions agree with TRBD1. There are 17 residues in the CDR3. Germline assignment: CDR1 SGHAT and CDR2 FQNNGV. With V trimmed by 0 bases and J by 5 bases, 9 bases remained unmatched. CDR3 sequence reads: CASSLDSGTGAPYGYTF. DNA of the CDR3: TGTGCCAGCAGCTTAGATTCCGGGACAGGGGCTCCATATGGCTACACCTTC.

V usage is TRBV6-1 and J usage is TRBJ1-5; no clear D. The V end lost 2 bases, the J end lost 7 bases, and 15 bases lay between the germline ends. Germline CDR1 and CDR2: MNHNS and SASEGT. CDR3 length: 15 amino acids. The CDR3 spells CASSEYSAAGQPQHF. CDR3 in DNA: TGTGCCAGCAGTGAATATAGTGCCGCCGGGCAGCCCCAGCATTTT.

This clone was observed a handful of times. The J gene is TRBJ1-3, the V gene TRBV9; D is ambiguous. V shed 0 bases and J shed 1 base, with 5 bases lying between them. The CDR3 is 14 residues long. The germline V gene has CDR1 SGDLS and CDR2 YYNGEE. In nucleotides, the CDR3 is TGTGCCAGCAGCGTAGCACTATCTGGAAACACCATATATTTT. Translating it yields CASSVALSGNTIYF.

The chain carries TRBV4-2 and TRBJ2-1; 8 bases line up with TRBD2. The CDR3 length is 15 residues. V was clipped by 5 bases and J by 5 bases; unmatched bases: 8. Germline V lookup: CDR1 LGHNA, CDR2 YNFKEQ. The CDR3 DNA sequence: TGTGCCAGCAGCAGTAGTAGCGGGAACAACAATGAGCAGTTCTTC. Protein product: CASSSSSGNNNEQFF.

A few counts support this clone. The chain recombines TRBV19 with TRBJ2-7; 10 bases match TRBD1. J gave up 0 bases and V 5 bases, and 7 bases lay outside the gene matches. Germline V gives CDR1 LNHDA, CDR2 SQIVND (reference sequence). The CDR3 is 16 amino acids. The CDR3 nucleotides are TGTGCCAGTAGTGCTGGGACAGGGGCCGGCTCCTACGAGCAGTACTTC. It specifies CASSAGTGAGSYEQYF.

This chain's CDR3 is CASSYQRSSTDTQYF. For the CDR3, the DNA is TGTGCCAGCAGTTACCAGCGGTCTAGCACAGATACGCAGTATTTT. The chain combines TRBV6-5 with TRBJ2-3, with a tentative D call TRBD2 (5 bases). This CDR3 region has 15 residues. The germline gives CDR1 MNHEY, CDR2 SVGAGI. Trimming shortened V by 2 bases and J by 0 bases, and 9 bases separated the two germline ends.

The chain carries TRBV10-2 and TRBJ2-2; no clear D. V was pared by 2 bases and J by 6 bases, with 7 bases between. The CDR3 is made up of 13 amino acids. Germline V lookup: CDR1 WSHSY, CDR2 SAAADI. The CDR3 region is CASSEPPSGELFF. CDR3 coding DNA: TGCGCCAGCAGTGAGCCCCCGTCCGGGGAGCTGTTTTTT.

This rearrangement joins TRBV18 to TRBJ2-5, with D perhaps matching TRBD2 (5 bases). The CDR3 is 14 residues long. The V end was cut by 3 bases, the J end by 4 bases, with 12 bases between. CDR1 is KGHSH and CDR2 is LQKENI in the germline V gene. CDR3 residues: CASSPPEGRETQYF. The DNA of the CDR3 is TGTGCCAGCTCACCGCCCGAGGGAAGAGAGACCCAGTACTTC.

The CDR3, as DNA: TGTGCCAGCAGCTCGTTAGGGGGGGGACCCCGAAGGAATGAGCAGTTCTTC. Translated, it gives CASSSLGGGPRRNEQFF. The V gene is TRBV11-2, the J gene TRBJ2-1, with D perhaps TRBD2 (7 bases). This CDR3 is 17 amino acids long. CDR1 and CDR2 from the germline V gene are SGHAT and FQNNGV. With 4 bases removed from V and 7 bases from J, the gap between germline ends came to 23 bases.

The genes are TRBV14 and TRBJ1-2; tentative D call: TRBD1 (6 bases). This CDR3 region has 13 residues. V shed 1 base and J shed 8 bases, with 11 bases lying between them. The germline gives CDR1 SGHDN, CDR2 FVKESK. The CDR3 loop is CASSQVRGGGYTF. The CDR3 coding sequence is TGTGCCAGCAGCCAAGTCAGGGGTGGAGGCTACACCTTC.

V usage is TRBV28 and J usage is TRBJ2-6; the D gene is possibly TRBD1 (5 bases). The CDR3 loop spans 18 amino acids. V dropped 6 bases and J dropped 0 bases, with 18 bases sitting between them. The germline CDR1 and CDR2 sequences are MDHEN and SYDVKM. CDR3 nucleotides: TGTGCCAGCAGCAGGGCAGGGCAGGGCCACTCTGGGGCCAACGTCCTGACTTTC. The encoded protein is CASSRAGQGHSGANVLTF.

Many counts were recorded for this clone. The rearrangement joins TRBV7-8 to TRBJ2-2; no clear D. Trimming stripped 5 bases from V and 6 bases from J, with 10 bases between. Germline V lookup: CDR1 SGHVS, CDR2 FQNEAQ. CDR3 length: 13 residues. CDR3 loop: CASSPLGAGELFF. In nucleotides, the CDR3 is TGTGCCAGCAGCCCCCTGGGCGCCGGGGAGCTGTTTTTT.

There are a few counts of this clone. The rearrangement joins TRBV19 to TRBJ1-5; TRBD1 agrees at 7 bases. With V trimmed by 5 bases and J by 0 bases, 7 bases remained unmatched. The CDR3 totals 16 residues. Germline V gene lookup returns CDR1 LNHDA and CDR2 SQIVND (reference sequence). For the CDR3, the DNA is TGTGCCAGTAGTGTGACCCGGGACAGTAGCAATCAGCCCCAGCATTTT. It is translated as CASSVTRDSSNQPQHF.

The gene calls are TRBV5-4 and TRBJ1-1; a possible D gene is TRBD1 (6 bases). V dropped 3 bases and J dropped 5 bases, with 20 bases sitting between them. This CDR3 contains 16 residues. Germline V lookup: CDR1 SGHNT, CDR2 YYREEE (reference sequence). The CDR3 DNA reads TGTGCCAGCAGCTCCCCGGTAGGGGGGGCAGATACTGAAGCTTTCTTT. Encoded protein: CASSSPVGGADTEAFF.

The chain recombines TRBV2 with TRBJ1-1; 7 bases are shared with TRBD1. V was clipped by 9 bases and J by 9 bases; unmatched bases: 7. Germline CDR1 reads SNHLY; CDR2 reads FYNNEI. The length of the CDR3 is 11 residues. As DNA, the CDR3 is TGTGCCAGTGGGACAGCCTCCCAAGCTTTCTTT. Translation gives CASGTASQAFF. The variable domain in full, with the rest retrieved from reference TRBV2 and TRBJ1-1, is EPEVTQTPSHQVTQMGQEVILRCVPISNHLYFYWYRQILGQKVEFLVSFYNNEISEKSEIFDDQFSVERPDGSNFTLKIRSTKLEDSAMYFCASGTASQAFFGQGTRLTVV.

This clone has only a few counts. CDR3 DNA: TGTGCCAGCATACGCGGAGTCAATCAGCCCCAGCATTTT. Translated, it gives CASIRGVNQPQHF. The chain is built from TRBV6-7 and TRBJ1-5; D unclear. TRBV6-7 is an open reading frame, and its role is uncertain. The CDR3 totals 13 residues. Trimming cost V 7 bases and J 3 bases, with 10 bases left between them.

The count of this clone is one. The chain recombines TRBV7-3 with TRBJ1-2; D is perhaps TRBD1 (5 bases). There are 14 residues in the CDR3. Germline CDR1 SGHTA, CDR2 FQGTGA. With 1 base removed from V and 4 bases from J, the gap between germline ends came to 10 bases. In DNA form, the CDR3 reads TGTGCCAGCAGCTTAAACCCAGGGATCTATGGCTACACCTTC. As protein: CASSLNPGIYGYTF.

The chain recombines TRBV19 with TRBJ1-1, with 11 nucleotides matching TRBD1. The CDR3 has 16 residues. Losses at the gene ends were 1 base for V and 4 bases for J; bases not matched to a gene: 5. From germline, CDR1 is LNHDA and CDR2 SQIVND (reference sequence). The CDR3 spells CASSIGDRGIGTEAFF. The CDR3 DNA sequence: TGTGCCAGTAGTATAGGGGACAGGGGGATCGGCACTGAAGCTTTCTTT.

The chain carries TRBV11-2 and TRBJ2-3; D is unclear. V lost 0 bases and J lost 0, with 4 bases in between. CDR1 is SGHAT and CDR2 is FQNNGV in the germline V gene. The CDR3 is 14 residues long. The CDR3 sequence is CASSLDGSTDTQYF. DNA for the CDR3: TGTGCCAGCAGCTTAGACGGTAGCACAGATACGCAGTATTTT.

The CDR3, as DNA: TGTGCCAGCAGCCACCAGCGGGAGGAGATTGATGAGCAGTTCTTC. Translation: CASSHQREEIDEQFF. The V and J genes are TRBV2 and TRBJ2-1, with 9 bases lining up with TRBD2. CDR1 SNHLY and CDR2 FYNNEI come from the germline V gene. V gave up 6 bases and J gave up 8 bases; unmatched junction bases: 11. The CDR3 covers 15 residues.

The CDR3 spells CASSLGQNYGYTF. DNA for the CDR3: TGTGCCAGCAGCCTGGGACAGAACTATGGCTACACCTTC. The chain carries TRBV5-4 and TRBJ1-2, with 7 bases identical to TRBD1. CDR1 is SGHNT and CDR2 is YYREEE in the germline V gene (reference sequence). V gave up 4 bases and J gave up 2 bases; unmatched junction bases: 2. The CDR3 contains 13 residues.

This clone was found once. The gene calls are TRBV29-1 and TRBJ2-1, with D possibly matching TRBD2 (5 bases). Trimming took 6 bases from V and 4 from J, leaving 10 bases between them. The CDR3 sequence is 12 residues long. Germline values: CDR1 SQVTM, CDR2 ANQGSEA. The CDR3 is CSVPRAYNEQFF. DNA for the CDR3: TGCAGCGTCCCGAGGGCATACAATGAGCAGTTCTTC.

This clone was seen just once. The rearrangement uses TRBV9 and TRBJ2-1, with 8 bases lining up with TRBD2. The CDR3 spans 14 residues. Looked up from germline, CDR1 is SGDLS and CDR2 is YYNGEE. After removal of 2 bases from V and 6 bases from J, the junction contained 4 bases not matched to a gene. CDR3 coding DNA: TGTGCCAGCAGCGTGACCAGCGGGAGCAATGAGCAGTTCTTC. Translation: CASSVTSGSNEQFF.

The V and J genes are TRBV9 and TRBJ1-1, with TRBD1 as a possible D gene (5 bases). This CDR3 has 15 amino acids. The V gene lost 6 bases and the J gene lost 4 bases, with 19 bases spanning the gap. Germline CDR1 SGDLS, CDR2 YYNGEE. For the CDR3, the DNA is TGTGCCAGCATCAAGACGGCAGGGTTCGGCACTGAAGCTTTCTTT. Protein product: CASIKTAGFGTEAFF. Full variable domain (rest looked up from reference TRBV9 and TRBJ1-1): DSGVTQTPKHLITATGQRVTLRCSPRSGDLSVYWYQQSLDQGLQFLIQYYNGEERAKGNILERFSAQQFPDLHSELNLSSLELGDSALYFCASIKTAGFGTEAFFGQGTRLTVV.

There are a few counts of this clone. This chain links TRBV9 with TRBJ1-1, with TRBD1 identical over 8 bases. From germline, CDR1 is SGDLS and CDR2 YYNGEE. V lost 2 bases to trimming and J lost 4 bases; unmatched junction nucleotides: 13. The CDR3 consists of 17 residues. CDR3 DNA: TGTGCCAGCAGCGTCCCACAGGGGGGACCCGTTGGCACTGAAGCTTTCTTT. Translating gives CASSVPQGGPVGTEAFF.